Reported below is one T cell receptor (beta chain). This sample is drawn from a study of shared clonotypes between healthy human individuals. V was shortened by 0 bases and J by 6 bases, with 10 bases between the two germline ends. CDR3 length equals 13 residues. Per germline, CDR1 GTSNPN and CDR2 SVGIG (reference sequence). Ten immunoSEQ deep assay plates held the unsorted PBMC DNA. Here immunoSEQ multiplex PCR was the method, and the copy in TCRdb shows in-frame clones only, minus some. The table includes 450,000 to 600,000 clones, roughly 78% detected once. The sequence was obtained from a woman between 40 and 50 years old in good health. Some clones in this sample may be carry-over from other donors' samples. Sequencing was performed on PBMCs. The rearrangement uses TRBV30 and TRBJ2-3; tentatively, D is TRBD2 (6 bases). CDR3 sequence (DNA): TGTGCCTGGAGTGTAGCGGGTTCGGATACGCAGTATTTT. It specifies CAWSVAGSDTQYF. The full variable domain, its missing parts supplied by reference TRBV30 and TRBJ2-3, is SQTIHQWPATLVQPVGSPLSLECTVEGTSNPNLYWYRQAAGRGLQLLFYSVGIGQISSEVPQNLSASRPQDRQFILSSKKLLLSDSGFYLCAWSVAGSDTQYFGPGTRLTVL.